The 10 T cell receptor beta chains below come from one sample, sequenced in a study of blood T cells in healthy people across ages. Then a second PCR, running about 6 to 11 cycles, was carried out with a sample-barcoded 5' primer and a J-beta primer mix. A single record per CDR3 protein comes from TCRdb applying MiXCR to the 5' RACE reads. This sample has over 500,000 distinct CDR3 sequences; 45% to 60% occur once, and the top ten carry 13%. The sequenced sample was blood. The origin of the receptors is an elderly woman in good health.

The J gene is TRBJ2-7, the V gene TRBV7-9; no reliable D call. V dropped 1 base and J dropped 4 bases, with 11 bases sitting between them. Germline CDR1 is SEHNR and CDR2 is FQNEAQ (reference sequence). This CDR3 region has 14 residues. The CDR3 reads CASSLGRHPYEQYF. In DNA, the CDR3 is TGTGCCAGCAGCTTAGGGAGACACCCATACGAGCAGTACTTC. Combining the CDR3 with reference TRBV7-9 and TRBJ2-7 gives the whole variable domain DTGVSQNPRHKITKRGQNVTFRCDPISEHNRLYWYRQTLGQGPEFLTYFQNEAQLEKSRLLSDRFSAERPKGSFSTLEIQRTEQGDSAMYLCASSLGRHPYEQYFGPGTRLTVT.

This clonotype occurred many times. The chain couples TRBV5-5 to TRBJ1-1, with D perhaps TRBD1 (5 bases). The CDR3 runs 15 residues. Trimming pared 0 bases from V and 0 bases from J, leaving 9 bases between. CDR1 and CDR2 from the germline V gene are SGHKS and YYEKEE (reference sequence). CDR3 region: CASSLGGTMNTEAFF. The DNA for the CDR3 is TGTGCCAGCAGCTTGGGTGGGACCATGAACACTGAAGCTTTCTTT.

The chain has TRBV20-1 and TRBJ2-2; D not certain. Per germline, CDR1 DFQATT and CDR2 SNEGSKA (reference sequence). CDR3 length: 14 residues. The V and J ends lost 0 bases and 5 bases respectively, with 10 bases between them. The CDR3 loop reads CSARDRAATGELFF. CDR3 nucleotides: TGCAGTGCTAGAGATCGAGCAGCTACCGGGGAGCTGTTTTTT.

The J gene is TRBJ2-5, the V gene TRBV7-3; tentatively, D is TRBD2 (6 bases). The CDR3 sequence is 13 residues long. Trimming cost V 1 base and J 4 bases, with 7 bases left between them. Germline CDR1 and CDR2: SGHTA and FQGTGA. The CDR3 nucleotides are TGTGCCAGCAGCTTAAGCGGGGTAGAGACCCAGTACTTC. It yields the protein CASSLSGVETQYF.

This chain uses TRBV29-1 with TRBJ2-5; TRBD2 matches at 9 bases. This CDR3 spans 13 amino acids. V dropped 4 bases and J dropped 11; count of bases not matched to a gene: 11. Germline V gene lookup returns CDR1 SQVTM and CDR2 ANQGSEA. The CDR3 loop is CSVVSGSDYGQYF. The CDR3, as DNA: TGCAGCGTTGTTAGCGGGAGCGACTACGGGCAGTACTTC.

As regards this clonotype: This may be a read error, as it is one base from a much larger clone. The genes are TRBV2 and TRBJ2-5, with TRBD1 identical over 8 bases. CDR1 and CDR2 (germline): SNHLY, FYNNEI. The length of the CDR3 is 15 residues. With V trimmed by 5 bases and J by 11 bases, 16 bases remained unmatched. DNA of the CDR3: TGTGCCAGCAGTATTACCGGGACAGGCGCGAACGGGCAGTACTTC. It yields the protein CASSITGTGANGQYF.

As concerns this clonotype: This sequence may be a read error, since a much larger clone differs from it by one base. The rearrangement joins TRBV12-3 or TRBV12-4 to TRBJ2-3; TRBD2 aligns across 7 bases. V trimming: 4 bases; J trimming: 3 bases; junction bases outside the gene matches: 7. The CDR3 extends over 15 amino acids. CDR3 nucleotide sequence: TGTGCCAGCAGTTCGGGGAGGGGATGGACAGATACGCAGTATTTT. It yields the protein CASSSGRGWTDTQYF.

The chain recombines TRBV15 with TRBJ1-4; 8 bases are a match to TRBD1. Looked up from germline, CDR1 is LNHNV and CDR2 is YYDKDF (reference sequence). J was trimmed by 8 bases and V by 0 bases; bases with no gene match: 5. The CDR3 length is 15 residues. The CDR3 sequence: CATSRDQTGGEKLFF. CDR3 coding DNA: TGTGCCACCAGCAGAGATCAAACAGGGGGAGAAAAACTGTTTTTT.

CDR3 sequence (DNA): TGTGCCAGCAGCCAGTGGAGGGATGGCGAGCAGTACTTC. It encodes CASSQWRDGEQYF. The rearrangement joins TRBV5-5 to TRBJ2-7; tentatively, D is TRBD2 (6 bases). V was pared by 4 bases and J by 6 bases, with 14 bases between. CDR1 and CDR2 from the germline V gene are SGHKS and YYEKEE (reference sequence). The CDR3 loop spans 13 amino acids. The variable domain in full, completed from reference TRBV5-5 and TRBJ2-7, reads DAGVTQSPTHLIKTRGQQVTLRCSPISGHKSVSWYQQVLGQGPQFIFQYYEKEERGRGNFPDRFSARQFPNYSSELNVNALLLGDSALYLCASSQWRDGEQYFGPGTRLTVT.

This clonotype showed up many times. This chain uses TRBV29-1 with TRBJ2-3; no clear D. The CDR3 covers 11 residues. Trimming pared 7 bases from V and 3 bases from J, leaving 8 bases between. Germline lookup yields CDR1 SQVTM and CDR2 ANQGSEA. CDR3 sequence: CSAPKTDTQYF. The CDR3 DNA follows: TGCAGCGCGCCCAAAACAGATACGCAGTATTTT.